This paragraph reports one TCR beta chain. The antigen remains undetermined. The same CDR3 arises from other DNA sequences in this sample as well. Authors' processing steps: ImmunoSEQ output held junction-only sequences without quality scores, so filtering differed. The method was immunoSEQ multiplex PCR; TCRdb's version includes in-frame clones alone and lacks a portion of them. That table gives V, J and clone size, and the DNA gave D and trimming. The top ten hold approximately 1.5% of the sample, which has roughly 1,100,000 clones, roughly 70% seen once. The data are from a study of shared clonotypes between healthy human individuals. Study-level results: Across subsets, estimated richness was generally greater for naive than for memory populations.

Germline V gives CDR1 MDHEN, CDR2 SYDVKM. This CDR3 is built from 12 residues. The V and J ends lost 2 bases and 8 bases, in that order; junction bases with no gene match: 0. This chain joins TRBV28 and TRBJ1-2, with 9 bases identical to TRBD1. The source of this sequence is a man aged 18 to 29 in good health. Sequencing used memory CD4+ T cells sorted from blood. Subset denoted: CD45RA-negative fraction. The CDR3 nucleotides are TGTGCCAGCAGTTTAACAGGGGGCGGCTACACCTTC. It yields the protein CASSLTGGGYTF.